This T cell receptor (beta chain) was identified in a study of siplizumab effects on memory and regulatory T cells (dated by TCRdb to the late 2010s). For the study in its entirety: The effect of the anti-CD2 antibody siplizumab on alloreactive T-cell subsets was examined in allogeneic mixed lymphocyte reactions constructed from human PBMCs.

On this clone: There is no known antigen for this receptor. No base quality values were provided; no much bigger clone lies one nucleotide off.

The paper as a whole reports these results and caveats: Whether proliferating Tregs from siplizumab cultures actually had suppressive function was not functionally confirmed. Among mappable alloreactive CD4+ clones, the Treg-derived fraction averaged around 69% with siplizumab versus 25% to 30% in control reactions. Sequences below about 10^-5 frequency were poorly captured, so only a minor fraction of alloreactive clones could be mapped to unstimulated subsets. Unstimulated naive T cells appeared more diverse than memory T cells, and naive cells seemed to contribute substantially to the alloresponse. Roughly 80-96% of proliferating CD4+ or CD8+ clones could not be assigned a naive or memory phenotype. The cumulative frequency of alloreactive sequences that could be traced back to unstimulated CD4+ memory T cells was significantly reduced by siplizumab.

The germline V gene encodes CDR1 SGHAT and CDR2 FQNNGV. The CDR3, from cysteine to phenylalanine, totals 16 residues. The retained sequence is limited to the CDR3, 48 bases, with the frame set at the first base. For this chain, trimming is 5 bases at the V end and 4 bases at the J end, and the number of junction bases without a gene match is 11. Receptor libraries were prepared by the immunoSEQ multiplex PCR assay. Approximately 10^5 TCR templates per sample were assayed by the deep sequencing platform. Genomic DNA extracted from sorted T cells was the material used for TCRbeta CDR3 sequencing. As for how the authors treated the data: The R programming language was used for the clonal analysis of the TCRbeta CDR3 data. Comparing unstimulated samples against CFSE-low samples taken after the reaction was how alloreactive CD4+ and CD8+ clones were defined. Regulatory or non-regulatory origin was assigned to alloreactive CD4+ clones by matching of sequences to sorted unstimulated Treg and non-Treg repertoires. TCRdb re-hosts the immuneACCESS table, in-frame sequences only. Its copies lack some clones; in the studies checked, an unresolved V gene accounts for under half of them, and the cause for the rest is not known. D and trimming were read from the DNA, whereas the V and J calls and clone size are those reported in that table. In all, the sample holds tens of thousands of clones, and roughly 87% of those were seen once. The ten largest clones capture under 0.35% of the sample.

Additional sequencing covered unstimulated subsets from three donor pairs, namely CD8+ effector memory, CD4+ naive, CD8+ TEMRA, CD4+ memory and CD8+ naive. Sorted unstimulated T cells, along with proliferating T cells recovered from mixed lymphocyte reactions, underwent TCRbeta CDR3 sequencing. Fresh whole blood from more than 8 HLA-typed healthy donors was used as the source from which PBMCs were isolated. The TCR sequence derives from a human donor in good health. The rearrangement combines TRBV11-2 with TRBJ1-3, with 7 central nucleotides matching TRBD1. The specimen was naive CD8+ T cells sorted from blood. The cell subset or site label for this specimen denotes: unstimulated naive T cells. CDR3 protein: CASSQPDRVRGNTIYF. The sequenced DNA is TGTGCCAGCAGCCAACCAGACAGGGTTCGAGGAAACACCATATATTTT. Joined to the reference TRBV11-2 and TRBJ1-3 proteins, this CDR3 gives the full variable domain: EAGVAQSPRYKIIEKRQSVAFWCNPISGHATLYWYQQILGQGPKLLIQFQNNGVVDDSQLPKDRFSAERLKGVDSTLKIQPAKLEDSAVYLCASSQPDRVRGNTIYFGEGSWLTVV.